One T cell receptor beta chain is described in this entry. Per the germline V gene, CDR1 is MNHEY and CDR2 is SMNVEV (reference sequence). V lost 3 bases to trimming and J lost 4 bases; unmatched junction nucleotides: 9. The CDR3 is made up of 15 amino acids. Samples came from healthy bone marrow donors. The source of the sample is a study of cytomegalovirus exposure and HLA in healthy donors. The wider study: The Caucasian-associated ancestry cluster held roughly 81% of over 350 genotyped donors.

PCR amplification relied on 60 Vbeta primers (plus 13 Jbeta primers). Profiling relied on immunoSEQ multiplex PCR, and the TCRdb table lists in-frame clones only, not all of them. The table records 170,000 or so clones, about four fifths of them present only once. This receptor was identified in a boy aged 2 to 9 in good health and CMV-seronegative. Sequencing input: PBMCs. The chain combines TRBV27 with TRBJ2-7; 7 nucleotides match TRBD1. The CDR3 DNA reads TGTGCCAGCAGTTTGGAGGCAGGGGGTACGTACGAGCAGTACTTC. Protein sequence: CASSLEAGGTYEQYF.